The 10 T cell receptor beta chains listed next were all sequenced from one sample in a study of a mutant IDH1 vaccine in newly diagnosed glioma. Documented time point: baseline, week 1 (first vaccination visit). Treatment indicated: pre-vaccination baseline after standard-of-care therapy. Clones were read by immunoSEQ multiplex PCR, and TCRdb kept only the in-frame ones, dropping some. The sample lists about 34,000 clones, 80% occurring once. The sample consisted of peripheral blood mononuclear cells (PBMCs), taken from a glioma patient treated with radiotherapy, temozolomide or both. The receptors originated from a man aged 50-59 years with glioma. Some clones in this sample may be carry-over from other donors' samples.

This chain connects TRBV6-5 to TRBJ1-1; no clear D gene. The CDR3 consists of 14 residues. V lost 4 bases, J lost 1 base, and 10 bases lay in between. CDR1 is MNHEY, CDR2 SVGAGI, per germline. In DNA form, the CDR3 reads TGTGCCAGCAGTTTGAGCCCTCAGAACACTGAAGCTTTCTTT. It encodes CASSLSPQNTEAFF.

V usage is TRBV25-1 and J usage is TRBJ2-7; 8 bases line up with TRBD1. The CDR3 extends over 14 amino acids. Trimming cost V 7 bases and J 2 bases; bases outside gene matches: 7. CDR1 and CDR2 (germline): MGHDK, SYGVNS. CDR3 sequence reads: CASKEAGGTYEQYF. The CDR3 DNA is TGTGCCAGCAAAGAGGCAGGGGGCACCTACGAGCAGTACTTC.

The V gene is TRBV14, the J gene TRBJ1-6; D remains unclear. CDR1 is SGHDN and CDR2 is FVKESK in the germline V gene. Between the trimmed V and J ends, which lost 1 base and 10 bases, there was a span of 5 bases. The CDR3 has 12 amino acids. The CDR3 loop is CASSQVSSPLHF. The DNA of the CDR3 is TGTGCCAGCAGCCAAGTTTCCTCACCCCTCCACTTT.

The chain links TRBV5-6 to TRBJ2-6; 7 bases are shared with TRBD1. CDR1 and CDR2 (germline): SGHDT, YYEEEE. The CDR3 runs 16 residues. V gave up 4 bases and J gave up 4 bases; unmatched junction bases: 8. The CDR3 nucleotides are TGTGCCAGCAGCCCCGACAGGGCCTCCGGGGCCAACGTCCTGACTTTC. Translating gives CASSPDRASGANVLTF.

This clone was seen only once. This rearrangement joins TRBV6-5 to TRBJ2-2; D is uncertain. The V gene lost 6 bases and the J gene lost 0 bases, with 2 bases spanning the gap. The CDR3 sequence is 12 residues long. The germline gives CDR1 MNHEY, CDR2 SVGAGI. CDR3 nucleotides: TGTGCCAGCAGACCGAACACCGGGGAGCTGTTTTTT. Translating gives CASRPNTGELFF.

The chain links TRBV7-9 to TRBJ2-1, with 7 bases aligning to TRBD1. Germline lookup yields CDR1 SEHNR and CDR2 FQNEAQ (reference sequence). The CDR3 is made up of 18 amino acids. Germline trimming cut 1 base from V and 0 bases from J; bases unmatched to any gene: 9. The CDR3 region has the DNA TGTGCCAGCAGCTTAGGCCGGACAGGCCGGAGCTCCTACAATGAGCAGTTCTTC. This encodes CASSLGRTGRSSYNEQFF.

J is TRBJ2-5 and V is TRBV5-4, with a possible D match to TRBD2 (6 bases). The length of the CDR3 is 15 residues. Trimming removed 6 bases from V and 2 bases from J, with 17 bases in between. Germline V lookup: CDR1 SGHNT, CDR2 YYREEE (reference sequence). The CDR3 is CASTWGSGRQETQYF. CDR3 sequence (DNA): TGTGCCAGCACCTGGGGTAGCGGACGGCAAGAGACCCAGTACTTC. The whole variable domain, remainder taken from reference TRBV5-4 and TRBJ2-5, is ETGVTQSPTHLIKTRGQQVTLRCSSQSGHNTVSWYQQALGQGPQFIFQYYREEENGRGNFPPRFSGLQFPNYSSELNVNALELDDSALYLCASTWGSGRQETQYFGPGTRLLVL.

The chain is built from TRBV4-1 and TRBJ1-5; 9 nucleotides match TRBD1. The germline CDR1 and CDR2 sequences are MGHRA and YSYEKL. The CDR3 totals 17 residues. V shed 2 bases and J 3 bases; nucleotides not matched to a gene: 8. CDR3 coding DNA: TGCGCCAGCAGCCAATTTGGGACAGGGATAAACAATCAGCCCCAGCATTTT. Translated, it gives CASSQFGTGINNQPQHF.

The chain joins TRBV29-1 to TRBJ2-7, with 12 positions matching TRBD2. The V gene end was trimmed by 4 bases and the J gene end by 1 base; junction bases not matched to a gene: 11. This CDR3 comprises 17 residues. Germline CDR1 SQVTM, CDR2 ANQGSEA. CDR3 DNA: TGCAGCGTTGTTTTTTCCCGGACTAGCGGGATTTCCTACGAGCAGTACTTC. It yields the protein CSVVFSRTSGISYEQYF.

The chain recombines TRBV18 with TRBJ1-1; D unresolved. The germline gives CDR1 KGHSH, CDR2 LQKENI. This CDR3 is built from 15 residues. Trimming took off 6 bases at V and 4 bases at J, with 18 bases between the two ends. The CDR3 DNA is TGTGCCAGCTCCTCCAACATCGTTTTGGGCACTGAAGCTTTCTTT. It encodes CASSSNIVLGTEAFF.